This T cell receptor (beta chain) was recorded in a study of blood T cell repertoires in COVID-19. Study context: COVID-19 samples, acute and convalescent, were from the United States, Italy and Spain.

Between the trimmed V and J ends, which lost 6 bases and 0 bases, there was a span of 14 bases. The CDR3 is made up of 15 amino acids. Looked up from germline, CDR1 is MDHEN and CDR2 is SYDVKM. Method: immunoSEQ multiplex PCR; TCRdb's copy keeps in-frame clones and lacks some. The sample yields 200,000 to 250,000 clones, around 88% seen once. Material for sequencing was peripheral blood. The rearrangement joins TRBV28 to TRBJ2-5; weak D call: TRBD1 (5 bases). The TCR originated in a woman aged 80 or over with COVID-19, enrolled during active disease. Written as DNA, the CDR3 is TGTGCCAGCAGCTCTAGGTCAGGGCACCAAGAGACCCAGTACTTC. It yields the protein CASSSRSGHQETQYF. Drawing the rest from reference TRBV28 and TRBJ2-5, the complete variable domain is DVKVTQSSRYLVKRTGEKVFLECVQDMDHENMFWYRQDPGLGLRLIYFSYDVKMKEKGDIPEGYSVSREKKERFSLILESASTNQTSMYLCASSSRSGHQETQYFGPGTRLLVL.